A selection of T cell receptor beta chains follows, all from one sample in a study of T cells in Graves' hyperthyroidism and ophthalmopathy. TCRdb independently ran MiXCR on the multiplex PCR reads; one entry per CDR3 protein. Of approximately 620,000 distinct CDR3 sequences detected, approximately 15% appear once; the ten largest clones hold more than 3%. Specimen: blood. Receptor source: a woman aged 40 to 55 with Graves' ophthalmopathy. CDR3s include the opening cysteine and the closing phenylalanine or tryptophan. Fields, in order: V gene, J gene, CDR3 length, clone size, D gene, CDR3 DNA, CDR3 protein. D genes are given only for firm matches. Expanded clones are given a class, and other clones once, few, many or no size at all.

V gene: TRBV2; J gene: TRBJ2-1; CDR3 length: 14; clone size: many; D gene: -; CDR3 DNA: TGTGCCAGCAGCGGGCAGGGGATGGGCAATGAGCAGTTCTTC; CDR3 protein: CASSGQGMGNEQFF
V gene: TRBV20-1; J gene: TRBJ1-5; CDR3 length: 15; clone size: many; D gene: TRBD1; CDR3 DNA: TGCAGTGCTAGAGGCTCCGGGACAGGGAATCAGCCCCAGCATTTT; CDR3 protein: CSARGSGTGNQPQHF
V gene: TRBV20-1; J gene: TRBJ2-1; CDR3 length: 15; clone size: many; D gene: -; CDR3 DNA: TGCAGTGCTAGAGATCGCCCGGACGTTTACAATGAGCAGTTCTTC; CDR3 protein: CSARDRPDVYNEQFF
V gene: TRBV20-1; J gene: TRBJ2-7; CDR3 length: 15; clone size: many; D gene: TRBD2; CDR3 DNA: TGCAGTGCTAGAGATCTCCGAAGCGGGACCTACGAGCAGTACTTC; CDR3 protein: CSARDLRSGTYEQYF
V gene: TRBV27; J gene: TRBJ2-1; CDR3 length: 16; clone size: -; D gene: -; CDR3 DNA: TGTGCCAGCAGTTTGGGCGGGACAGCGGCCTACAATGAGCAGTTCTTC; CDR3 protein: CASSLGGTAAYNEQFF
V gene: TRBV7-9; J gene: TRBJ1-5; CDR3 length: 17; clone size: few; D gene: TRBD1; CDR3 DNA: TGTGCCAGCAGCCCACCAGGGGGGGCGCCTAGCAATCAGCCCCAGCATTTT; CDR3 protein: CASSPPGGAPSNQPQHF
V gene: TRBV27; J gene: TRBJ1-5; CDR3 length: 13; clone size: -; D gene: -; CDR3 DNA: TGTGCCAGCAGTTTATACAGGGAGCAGCCCCAGCATTTT; CDR3 protein: CASSLYREQPQHF
V gene: TRBV2; J gene: TRBJ2-2; CDR3 length: 15; clone size: many; D gene: TRBD2; CDR3 DNA: TGTGCCAGCAGTGTACGCGGGAGGGCCATCGGGGAGCTGTTTTTT; CDR3 protein: CASSVRGRAIGELFF
V gene: TRBV14; J gene: TRBJ2-7; CDR3 length: 16; clone size: -; D gene: -; CDR3 DNA: TGTGCCAGCAGCCAAACTAAGGACGACGCCCTGGGGGAGCAGTACTTC; CDR3 protein: CASSQTKDDALGEQYF
V gene: TRBV11-2; J gene: TRBJ2-3; CDR3 length: 17; clone size: many; D gene: TRBD2; CDR3 DNA: TGTGCCAGCAGCTCCCAGGGACTAGCGGGGGCCACAGATACGCAGTATTTT; CDR3 protein: CASSSQGLAGATDTQYF
V gene: TRBV11-2; J gene: TRBJ1-1; CDR3 length: 15; clone size: many; D gene: -; CDR3 DNA: TGTGCCAGCAGCTGGGGGACCTTACTCGACACTGAAGCTTTCTTT; CDR3 protein: CASSWGTLLDTEAFF
V gene: TRBV29-1; J gene: TRBJ1-2; CDR3 length: 11; clone size: -; D gene: -; CDR3 DNA: TGCAGCGCTCAATATAACTATGGCTACACCTTC; CDR3 protein: CSAQYNYGYTF
V gene: TRBV3-1; J gene: TRBJ2-1; CDR3 length: 16; clone size: many; D gene: -; CDR3 DNA: TGTGCCAGCAGCCCTTTGGGCGGAACCTCCTACAATGAGCAGTTCTTC; CDR3 protein: CASSPLGGTSYNEQFF
V gene: TRBV29-1; J gene: TRBJ2-7; CDR3 length: 12; clone size: few; D gene: -; CDR3 DNA: TGCAGCGTTGACACAGGGTCGGACGAGCAGTACTTC; CDR3 protein: CSVDTGSDEQYF
V gene: TRBV30; J gene: TRBJ2-1; CDR3 length: 14; clone size: few; D gene: TRBD2; CDR3 DNA: TGTGCCTGGAACCCCGGACTAGCGGGAGGTGGGCAGTTCTTC; CDR3 protein: CAWNPGLAGGGQFF
V gene: TRBV11-2; J gene: TRBJ2-3; CDR3 length: 16; clone size: many; D gene: -; CDR3 DNA: TGTGCCAGCAGCTTAGTACAGGGAGGGCCAGCAGATACGCAGTATTTT; CDR3 protein: CASSLVQGGPADTQYF
V gene: TRBV7-3; J gene: TRBJ2-2; CDR3 length: 19; clone size: many; D gene: TRBD2; CDR3 DNA: TGTGCCAGCAGCTTAAGCGGGATAGCGGGTTTGGCGGACGCCGGGGAGCTGTTTTTT; CDR3 protein: CASSLSGIAGLADAGELFF
V gene: TRBV6-2/TRBV6-3; J gene: TRBJ1-2; CDR3 length: 13; clone size: -; D gene: -; CDR3 DNA: TGTGCCAGCAGTTATCGGTTCGTAGTTGGCTACACCTTC; CDR3 protein: CASSYRFVVGYTF
V gene: TRBV6-1; J gene: TRBJ2-1; CDR3 length: 19; clone size: many; D gene: TRBD2; CDR3 DNA: TGTGCCAGCAGAGCGGGGGGGGAGACTACCTTCCTCTCCTACAATGAGCAGTTCTTC; CDR3 protein: CASRAGGETTFLSYNEQFF
V gene: TRBV3-1; J gene: TRBJ1-3; CDR3 length: 17; clone size: few; D gene: TRBD1; CDR3 DNA: TGTGCCAGCAGCCAAGATACAGGGGCTATCTCTGGAAACACCATATATTTT; CDR3 protein: CASSQDTGAISGNTIYF
V gene: TRBV28; J gene: TRBJ2-7; CDR3 length: 15; clone size: -; D gene: TRBD1; CDR3 DNA: TGTGCCAGCAGTAGTCCATCGGACAGGGGGAAAGTGCAGTACTTC; CDR3 protein: CASSSPSDRGKVQYF
V gene: TRBV29-1; J gene: TRBJ2-3; CDR3 length: 16; clone size: many; D gene: TRBD2; CDR3 DNA: TGCAGCGTTCGCAAGGGACTAGCGGGAGGTTCGGATACGCAGTATTTT; CDR3 protein: CSVRKGLAGGSDTQYF
V gene: TRBV20-1; J gene: TRBJ2-3; CDR3 length: 15; clone size: many; D gene: TRBD2; CDR3 DNA: TGCAGTGCTAGAGGTGGTAGCGGGACGGCAGATACGCAGTATTTT; CDR3 protein: CSARGGSGTADTQYF
V gene: TRBV7-6; J gene: TRBJ2-1; CDR3 length: 14; clone size: -; D gene: -; CDR3 DNA: TGTGCCAGCAGCTTCGGGGGTGCGGGTAATCAGCAGTTCTTC; CDR3 protein: CASSFGGAGNQQFF
V gene: TRBV7-9; J gene: TRBJ2-7; CDR3 length: 12; clone size: many; D gene: TRBD1; CDR3 DNA: TGTGCCAGCAGCTCAGGGACAGTCGAGCAGTACTTC; CDR3 protein: CASSSGTVEQYF
V gene: TRBV5-1; J gene: TRBJ2-1; CDR3 length: 16; clone size: few; D gene: -; CDR3 DNA: TGCGCCAGCACCTACGGTGAGACCCCCTCCTACAATGAGCAGTTCTTC; CDR3 protein: CASTYGETPSYNEQFF
V gene: TRBV18; J gene: TRBJ1-2; CDR3 length: 15; clone size: many; D gene: TRBD1; CDR3 DNA: TGTGCCAGCTCATCACGACAGGGAGAACGGCTTGGCTACACCTTC; CDR3 protein: CASSSRQGERLGYTF
V gene: TRBV5-1; J gene: TRBJ1-2; CDR3 length: 13; clone size: many; D gene: -; CDR3 DNA: TGTGCCAGCAGCCTCCAGGATAACTATGGCTACACCTTC; CDR3 protein: CASSLQDNYGYTF
V gene: TRBV6-1; J gene: TRBJ1-6; CDR3 length: 14; clone size: -; D gene: -; CDR3 DNA: TGTGCCAGCGGCGAACAGGGTGGTAATTCACCCCTCCACTTT; CDR3 protein: CASGEQGGNSPLHF
V gene: TRBV11-2; J gene: TRBJ1-2; CDR3 length: 14; clone size: many; D gene: -; CDR3 DNA: TGTGCCAGCAGCTCTACCAGGGCGAGCTATGGCTACACCTTC; CDR3 protein: CASSSTRASYGYTF
V gene: TRBV12-3/TRBV12-4; J gene: TRBJ1-3; CDR3 length: 15; clone size: -; D gene: -; CDR3 DNA: TGTGCCAGCACCGTAAGGGGACGAACTGGAAACACCATATATTTT; CDR3 protein: CASTVRGRTGNTIYF
V gene: TRBV6-5; J gene: TRBJ1-3; CDR3 length: 18; clone size: many; D gene: -; CDR3 DNA: TGTGCCAGCAGTTACTCATTCGGTGGAGAATTTTCTGGAAACACCATATATTTT; CDR3 protein: CASSYSFGGEFSGNTIYF
V gene: TRBV20-1; J gene: TRBJ2-1; CDR3 length: 18; clone size: many; D gene: TRBD2; CDR3 DNA: TGCAGTGCTAGGGCGACTAGCGGGAGCACCCCCTCCTACAATGAGCAGTTCTTC; CDR3 protein: CSARATSGSTPSYNEQFF
V gene: TRBV6-5; J gene: TRBJ1-2; CDR3 length: 14; clone size: -; D gene: -; CDR3 DNA: TGTGCCAGCAGTTACTCAGCCCGTGACTACGGCTACACCTTC; CDR3 protein: CASSYSARDYGYTF
V gene: TRBV10-3; J gene: TRBJ2-7; CDR3 length: 13; clone size: -; D gene: -; CDR3 DNA: TGTGCCATCAGTAAAAACGATTGGGGAGAGCAGTACTTC; CDR3 protein: CAISKNDWGEQYF
V gene: TRBV11-2; J gene: TRBJ2-3; CDR3 length: 13; clone size: many; D gene: -; CDR3 DNA: TGTGCCAGCAGCTCGGGAACGGGGGATACGCAGTATTTT; CDR3 protein: CASSSGTGDTQYF
V gene: TRBV19; J gene: TRBJ1-2; CDR3 length: 17; clone size: few; D gene: -; CDR3 DNA: TGTGCCAGTAGTAATGGCCCTCCCGGGACGGGCAGATATGGCTACACCTTC; CDR3 protein: CASSNGPPGTGRYGYTF
V gene: TRBV3-1; J gene: TRBJ2-3; CDR3 length: 17; clone size: -; D gene: -; CDR3 DNA: TGTGCCAGCAGCCAAGAGGGTTGGGGGTCGGGGACAGATACGCAGTATTTT; CDR3 protein: CASSQEGWGSGTDTQYF
V gene: TRBV15; J gene: TRBJ2-1; CDR3 length: 17; clone size: -; D gene: TRBD2; CDR3 DNA: TGTGCCACCAGGTCGCCGCGGGTAGCGGGGGGGCACAATGAGCAGTTCTTC; CDR3 protein: CATRSPRVAGGHNEQFF
V gene: TRBV7-9; J gene: TRBJ1-4; CDR3 length: 15; clone size: few; D gene: -; CDR3 DNA: TGTGCCAGCAGCTTAGTTGGGGGAATTAATGAAAAACTGTTTTTT; CDR3 protein: CASSLVGGINEKLFF
V gene: TRBV6-9; J gene: TRBJ1-2; CDR3 length: 17; clone size: few; D gene: TRBD1; CDR3 DNA: TGTGCCAGCAGTCGACCGCTGGACAGGACCTATTTAGGGGGCTACACCTTC; CDR3 protein: CASSRPLDRTYLGGYTF